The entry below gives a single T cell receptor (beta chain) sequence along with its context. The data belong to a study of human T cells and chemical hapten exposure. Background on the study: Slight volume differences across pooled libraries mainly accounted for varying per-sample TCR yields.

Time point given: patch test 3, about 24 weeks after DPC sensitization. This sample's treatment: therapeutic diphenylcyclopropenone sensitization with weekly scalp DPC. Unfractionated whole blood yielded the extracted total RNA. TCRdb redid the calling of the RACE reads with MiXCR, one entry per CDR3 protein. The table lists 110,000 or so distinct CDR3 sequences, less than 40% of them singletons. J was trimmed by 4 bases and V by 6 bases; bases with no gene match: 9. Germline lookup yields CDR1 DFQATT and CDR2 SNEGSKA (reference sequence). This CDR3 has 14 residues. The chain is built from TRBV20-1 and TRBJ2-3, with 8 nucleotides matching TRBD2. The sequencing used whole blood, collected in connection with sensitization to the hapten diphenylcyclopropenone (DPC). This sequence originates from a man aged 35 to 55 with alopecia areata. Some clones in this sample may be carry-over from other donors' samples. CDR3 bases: TGCAGTGCCCCCCTGGCGGGAGGCTCAGATACGCAGTATTTT. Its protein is CSAPLAGGSDTQYF.